This T cell receptor beta chain was identified during a study of CD8 T cells in Susac syndrome. Study background: The Susac syndrome patients were therapy-naive, on corticosteroids, or on intravenous immunoglobulin alone at blood draw.

The CDR3 loop spans 13 amino acids. CDR1 is GTSNPN, CDR2 SVGIG, per germline (reference sequence). Unmatched junction bases numbered 7, after V lost 3 bases and J lost 6 bases. It was with random hexamers that roughly 0.5 to 1 ug RNA was reverse transcribed. Multiplex PCR with immunoSEQ amplified the TCR beta CDR3 across 54 Vbeta and 13 Jbeta. TCRdb re-called the immunoSEQ multiplex PCR reads through MiXCR, storing one row per CDR3 protein. The top ten clones hold over 0.15% of a sample with some 190,000 distinct CDR3 sequences, about 95% of them seen once. The sample taken for sequencing was CD4+ T cells from PBMCs. This receptor was taken from a human donor with Susac syndrome. V and J are TRBV30 and TRBJ1-1; TRBD1 matches 7 bases. For the CDR3, the DNA is TGTGCCTGGAGAGATGACAGGGAGGCTGAAGCTTTCTTT. Its translation: CAWRDDREAEAFF.